The entry below gives a single TCR beta chain sequence along with its context. Its antigen is not known. The sample comes from a study of T cell repertoires in cytomegalovirus infection. The wider study: CMV infection together with matching HLA type was indicated by public TCR beta signatures.

TCRdb re-called the reads through MiXCR, storing one row per CDR3 protein. The table lists about 530,000 distinct CDR3 sequences, roughly 29% of them singletons. The study's findings and limits: Across the ex vivo response, the dominant clonotypes were HLA-C-restricted CMV-specific TCR beta clonotypes. Cumulated frequencies of public TCR beta families served to identify carriers of CMV plus the relevant HLA.

V lost 0 bases, J lost 0 bases, and 9 bases lay in between. CDR1 is LGHNA, CDR2 YSLEER, per germline. This CDR3 is 16 amino acids long. The sequenced sample was PBMCs. This chain connects TRBV4-3 to TRBJ1-3, with unresolved D. The origin of this receptor is a human donor in good health (CMV status not recorded). Some clones in this sample may be carry-over from other donors' samples. CDR3 nucleotide sequence: TGCGCCAGCAGCCAAGATCCAGTGAACTCTGGAAACACCATATATTTT. Its translation is CASSQDPVNSGNTIYF.